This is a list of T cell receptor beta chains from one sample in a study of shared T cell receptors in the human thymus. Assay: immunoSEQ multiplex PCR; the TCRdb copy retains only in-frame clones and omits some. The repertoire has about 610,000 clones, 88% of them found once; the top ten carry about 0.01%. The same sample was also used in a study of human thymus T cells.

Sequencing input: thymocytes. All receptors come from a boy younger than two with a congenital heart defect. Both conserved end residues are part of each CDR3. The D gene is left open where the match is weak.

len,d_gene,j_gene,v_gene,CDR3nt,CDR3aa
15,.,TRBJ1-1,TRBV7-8,TGTGCCAGCAGACCGCTGGACAGCGTGAACACTGAAGCTTTCTTT,CASRPLDSVNTEAFF
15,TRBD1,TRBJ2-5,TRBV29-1,TGCAGCGTTCACGACAGGGAAACTAGACAAGAGACCCAGTACTTC,CSVHDRETRQETQYF
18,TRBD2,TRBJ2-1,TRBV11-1,TGTGCCAGCAGCTTAGGGGGCCGGGGCGGGAGGGGATACAATGAGCAGTTCTTC,CASSLGGRGGRGYNEQFF
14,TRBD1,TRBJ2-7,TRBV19,TGTGCCAGCAACCAACCGGACAGGGTCTACGAGCAGTACTTC,CASNQPDRVYEQYF
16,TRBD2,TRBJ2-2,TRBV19,TGTGCCAGTAGTACCGGACTAGCGGCTGTCACCGGGGAGCTGTTTTTT,CASSTGLAAVTGELFF
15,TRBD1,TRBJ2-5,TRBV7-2,TGTGCCAGCACCTTAGAACCGGACAGGCAAGAGACCCAGTACTTC,CASTLEPDRQETQYF
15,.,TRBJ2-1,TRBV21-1,TGTGCCAGCAGCAAAGAGGTAGCGGGAGGGGGTGAGCAGTTCTTC,CASSKEVAGGGEQFF
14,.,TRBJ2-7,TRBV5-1,TGCGCCAGCAGCTTGGCCGGGATCCCCTACGAGCAGTACTTC,CASSLAGIPYEQYF
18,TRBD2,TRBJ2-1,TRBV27,TGTGCCAGCAACCCCCCTCCCGGGACTAGGCTCTACGCGGATGAGCAGTTCTTC,CASNPPPGTRLYADEQFF
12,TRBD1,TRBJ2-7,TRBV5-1,TGCGCCAGTACGGGACAGGGCGAGGAGCAGTACTTC,CASTGQGEEQYF
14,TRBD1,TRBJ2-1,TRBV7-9,TGTGCCAGCAGTTCCGGGACAGGGGGCCAAAAGCAGTTCTTC,CASSSGTGGQKQFF
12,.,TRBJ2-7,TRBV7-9,TGTGCCAGCAGCTCCAACTCCTACGAGCAGTACTTC,CASSSNSYEQYF
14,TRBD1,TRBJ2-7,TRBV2,TGTGCCAGCAGCGGACAGGGGGCGTCCTACGAGCAGTACTTC,CASSGQGASYEQYF
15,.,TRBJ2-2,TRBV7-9,TGTGCCAGCAGCTACGACGACTCGGACACCGGGGAGCTGTTTTTT,CASSYDDSDTGELFF
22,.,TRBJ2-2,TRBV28,TGTGCCAGCAGTCCCCTGGCCTACGGGAGAATAGTCAGGATCGCGAACACCGGGGAGCTGTTTTTT,CASSPLAYGRIVRIANTGELFF
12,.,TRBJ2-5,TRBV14,TGTGCCAGCAGCCAATCGGAGGAGACCCAGTACTTC,CASSQSEETQYF
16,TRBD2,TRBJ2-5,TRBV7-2,TGTGCCAGCAGCTTCAGACTAGCGGAGAGAGGGGAGACCCAGTACTTC,CASSFRLAERGETQYF
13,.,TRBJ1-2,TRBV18,TGTGCCAGCTCACCAGAGCGTCAGTTCCTCTACACCTTC,CASSPERQFLYTF
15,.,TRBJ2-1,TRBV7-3,TGTGCCAGCAGCTTATCGGGACACAGCTACAATGAGCAGTTCTTC,CASSLSGHSYNEQFF
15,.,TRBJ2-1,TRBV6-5,TGTGCCAGCAGTTACTCTCAGCGGACTAACAATGAGCAGTTCTTC,CASSYSQRTNNEQFF
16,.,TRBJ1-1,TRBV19,TGTGCCAGTAGTATAGATCAGGAGGAGGAGGACACTGAAGCTTTCTTT,CASSIDQEEEDTEAFF
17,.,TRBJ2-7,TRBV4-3,TGCGCCAGCAGCCAAGATTGGGGCCCAAAATTAAGCTACGAGCAGTACTTC,CASSQDWGPKLSYEQYF
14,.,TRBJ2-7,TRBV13,TGTGCCAGCAGCCAGGACGGCCGGGGTTACGAGCAGTACTTC,CASSQDGRGYEQYF
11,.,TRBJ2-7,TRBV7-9,TGTGCCGGGGGGGGGCCCTACGAGCAGTACTTC,CAGGGPYEQYF
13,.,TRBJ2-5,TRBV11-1,TGTGCCAGTACCATGACAGCCCAAGAGACCCAGTACTTC,CASTMTAQETQYF
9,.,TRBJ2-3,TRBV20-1,TGCGCAGGACATGATACGCAGTATTTT,CAGHDTQYF
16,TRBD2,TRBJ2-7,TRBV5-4,TGTGCCAGCAGCCAGGGCGGACTAGCGGGAGGAGGGGAGCAGTACTTC,CASSQGGLAGGGEQYF
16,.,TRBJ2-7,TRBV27,TGTGCCAGCAGTGCCGCGGACGGGAGCTACTCCTACGAGCAGTACTTC,CASSAADGSYSYEQYF
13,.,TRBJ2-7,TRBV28,TGTGCCAGCAGTTTGGTGACTCCTTGGGAGCAGTACTTC,CASSLVTPWEQYF
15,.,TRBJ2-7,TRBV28,TGTGCCAGCAGTTTACTACAGCGGAGCTCCTACGAGCAGTACTTC,CASSLLQRSSYEQYF
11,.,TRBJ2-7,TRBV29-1,TGCAGCGTTGGCAGGGGCTACGAGCAGTACTTC,CSVGRGYEQYF
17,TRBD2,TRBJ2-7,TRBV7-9,TGTGCCAGCAGCGGAACCGGGACTAGCGGGAGTTCCTACGAGCAGTACTTC,CASSGTGTSGSSYEQYF
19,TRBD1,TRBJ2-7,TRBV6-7,TGTGCCAGCAGTGCCTACCAGGGGGCGGTTGGCGGGGTGTCCTACGAGCAGTACTTC,CASSAYQGAVGGVSYEQYF
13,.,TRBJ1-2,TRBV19,TGTGCCAGTAGTATAAGTAGGAGAAATGGCTACACCTTC,CASSISRRNGYTF
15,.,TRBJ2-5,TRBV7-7,TGTGCTAGCAGCCCAATAATACGGGGTCAAGAGACCCAGTACTTC,CASSPIIRGQETQYF
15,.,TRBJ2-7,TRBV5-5,TGTGCCAGCAGCCAGGAGACAGAACCCCTGCACGAGCAGTACTTC,CASSQETEPLHEQYF
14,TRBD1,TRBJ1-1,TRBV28,TGTGCCAGCAGACGGGACAGGGCGGTGCAAAAAGCTTTCTTT,CASRRDRAVQKAFF